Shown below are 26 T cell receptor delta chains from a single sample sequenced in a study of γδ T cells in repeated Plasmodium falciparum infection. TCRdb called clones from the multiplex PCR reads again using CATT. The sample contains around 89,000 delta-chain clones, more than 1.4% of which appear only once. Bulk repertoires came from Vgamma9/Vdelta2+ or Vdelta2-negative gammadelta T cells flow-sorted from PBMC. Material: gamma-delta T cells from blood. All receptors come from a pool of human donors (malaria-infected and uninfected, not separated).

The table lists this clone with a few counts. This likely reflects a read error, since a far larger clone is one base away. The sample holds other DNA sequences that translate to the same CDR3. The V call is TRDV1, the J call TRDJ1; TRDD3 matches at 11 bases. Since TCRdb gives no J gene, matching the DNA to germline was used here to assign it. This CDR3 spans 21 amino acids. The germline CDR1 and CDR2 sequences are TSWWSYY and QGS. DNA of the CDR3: TGTGCTCTCGGGGAACTATGCTACTCCCCCCCGTACTGGGGGATAACCGATAAACTCATCTTT. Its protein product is CALGELCYSPPYWGITDKLIF.

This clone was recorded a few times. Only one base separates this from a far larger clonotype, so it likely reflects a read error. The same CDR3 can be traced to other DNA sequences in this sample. The CDR3 reads CALGASPRSGGALTDKLIF. The CDR3 DNA follows: TGTGCTCTTGGAGCTAGTCCTAGGAGTGGCGGGGCTCTCACCGATAAACTCATCTTT. This rearrangement joins TRDV1 to TRDJ1, with TRDD2 as a possible D gene (5 bases). The J gene, missing from TCRdb, was assigned here through DNA to germline matching. From germline, CDR1 is TSWWSYY and CDR2 QGS. V was cut by 6 bases and J by 1 base, with 27 bases left in between. This CDR3 spans 19 amino acids.

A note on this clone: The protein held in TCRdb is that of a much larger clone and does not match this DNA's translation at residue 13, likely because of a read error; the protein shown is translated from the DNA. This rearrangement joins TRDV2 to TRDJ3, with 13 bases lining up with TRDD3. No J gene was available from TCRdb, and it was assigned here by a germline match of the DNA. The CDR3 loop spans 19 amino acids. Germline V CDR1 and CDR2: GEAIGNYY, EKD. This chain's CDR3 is CACDVLGDTSSWNTRQMFF. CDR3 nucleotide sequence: TGTGCCTGTGACGTACTGGGGGATACGAGCTCCTGGAACACCCGACAGATGTTTTTC.

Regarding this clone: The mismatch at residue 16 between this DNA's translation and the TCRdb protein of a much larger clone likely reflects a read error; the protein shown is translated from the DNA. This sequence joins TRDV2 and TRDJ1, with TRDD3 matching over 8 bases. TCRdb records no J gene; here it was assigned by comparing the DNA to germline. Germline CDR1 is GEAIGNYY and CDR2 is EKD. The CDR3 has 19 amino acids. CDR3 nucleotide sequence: TGTGCCTGTGACACCGTGGGGGATCCCCCTCGGAGGAGGACCGATATACTCATCTTT. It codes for CACDTVGDPPRRRTDILIF.

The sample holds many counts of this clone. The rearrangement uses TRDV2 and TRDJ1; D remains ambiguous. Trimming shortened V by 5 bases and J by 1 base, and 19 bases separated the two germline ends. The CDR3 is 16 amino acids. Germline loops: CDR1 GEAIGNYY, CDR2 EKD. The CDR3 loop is CACAPGHPEATDKLIF. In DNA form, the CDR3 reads TGTGCCTGTGCCCCGGGGCACCCGGAGGCCACCGATAAACTCATCTTT.

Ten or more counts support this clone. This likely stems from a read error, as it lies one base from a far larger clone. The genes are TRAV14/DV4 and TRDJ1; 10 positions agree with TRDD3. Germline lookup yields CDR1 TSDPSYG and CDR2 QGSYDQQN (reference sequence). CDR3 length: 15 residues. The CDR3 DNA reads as TGTTCCTCAACTGGGGGATCTTCGTACACCGATAAACCCATCTTT. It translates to CSSTGGSSYTDKPIF.

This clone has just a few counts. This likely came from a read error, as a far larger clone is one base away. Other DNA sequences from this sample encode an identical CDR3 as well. The CDR3 loop reads CALGELVAPKYWGSYTDKLIF. The CDR3 region has the DNA TGTGCTCTTGGGGAACTAGTGGCCCCTAAGTACTGGGGGTCGTACACCGATAAACTCATTTTT. The chain is built from TRDV1 and TRDJ1; 8 bases map to TRDD3. The germline V gene encodes CDR1 TSWWSYY and CDR2 QGS. CDR3 length: 21 residues.

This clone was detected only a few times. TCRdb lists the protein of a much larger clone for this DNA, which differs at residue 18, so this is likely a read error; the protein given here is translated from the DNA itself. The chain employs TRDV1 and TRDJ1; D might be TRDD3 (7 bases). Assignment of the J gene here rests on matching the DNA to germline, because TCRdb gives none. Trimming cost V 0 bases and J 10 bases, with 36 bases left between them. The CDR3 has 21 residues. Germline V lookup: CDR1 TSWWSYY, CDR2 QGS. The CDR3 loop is CALGELLLRGSGGLSPHRLIF. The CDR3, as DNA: TGTGCTCTTGGGGAACTACTCCTACGTGGCTCTGGGGGCCTCTCCCCCCATAGACTCATCTTT.

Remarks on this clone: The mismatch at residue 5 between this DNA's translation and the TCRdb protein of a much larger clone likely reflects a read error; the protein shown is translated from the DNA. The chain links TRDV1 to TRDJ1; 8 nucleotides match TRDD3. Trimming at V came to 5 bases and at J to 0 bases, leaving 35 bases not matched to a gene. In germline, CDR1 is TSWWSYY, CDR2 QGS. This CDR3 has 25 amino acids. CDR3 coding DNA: TGTGCTCTTGGGAACCTACGGCCTTCCCGAACCTACTGGGGGTCTCCCCGCGTGAACACCGATAAACTCATCTTT. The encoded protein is CALGNLRPSRTYWGSPRVNTDKLIF.

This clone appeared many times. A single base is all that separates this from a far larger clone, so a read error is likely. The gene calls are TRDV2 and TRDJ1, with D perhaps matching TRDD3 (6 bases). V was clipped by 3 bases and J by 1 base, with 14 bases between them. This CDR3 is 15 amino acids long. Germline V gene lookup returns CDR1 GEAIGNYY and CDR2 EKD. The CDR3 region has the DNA TGTGCCTGTGACCCTCCGGGGGACACCACCGATAAACTCATCTTT. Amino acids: CACDPPGDTTDKLIF.

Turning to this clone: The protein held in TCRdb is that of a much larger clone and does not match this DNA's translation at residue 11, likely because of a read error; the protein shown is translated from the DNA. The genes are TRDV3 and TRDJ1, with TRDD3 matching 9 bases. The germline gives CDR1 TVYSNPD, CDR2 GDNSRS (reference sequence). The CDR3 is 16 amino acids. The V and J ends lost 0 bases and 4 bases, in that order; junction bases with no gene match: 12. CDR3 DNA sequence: TGTGCCTTTAGCGGAGGGGGATACTCCTACAGCGATAAACTCATCTTT. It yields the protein CAFSGGGYSYSDKLIF.

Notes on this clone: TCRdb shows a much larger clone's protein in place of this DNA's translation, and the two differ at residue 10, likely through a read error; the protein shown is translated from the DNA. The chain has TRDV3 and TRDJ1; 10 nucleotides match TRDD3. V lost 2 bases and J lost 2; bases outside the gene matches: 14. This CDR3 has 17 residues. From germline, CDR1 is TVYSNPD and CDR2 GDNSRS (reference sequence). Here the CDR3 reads CAFLLSWGIWWTDKLIF. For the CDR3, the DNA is TGTGCCTTTTTACTGTCCTGGGGGATATGGTGGACCGATAAACTCATCTTT.

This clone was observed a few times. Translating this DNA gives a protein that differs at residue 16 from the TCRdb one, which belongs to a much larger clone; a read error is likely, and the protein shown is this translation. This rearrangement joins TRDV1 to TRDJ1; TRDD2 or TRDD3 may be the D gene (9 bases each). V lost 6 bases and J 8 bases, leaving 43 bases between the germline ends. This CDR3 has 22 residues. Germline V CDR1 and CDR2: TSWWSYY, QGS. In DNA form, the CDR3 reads TGTGCTCTTGGCTCCCCGTCCCTTCCTACAGCCTGGGGCTGGGGGATGCGGATAAAACTCATCTTT. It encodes CALGSPSLPTAWGWGMRIKLIF.

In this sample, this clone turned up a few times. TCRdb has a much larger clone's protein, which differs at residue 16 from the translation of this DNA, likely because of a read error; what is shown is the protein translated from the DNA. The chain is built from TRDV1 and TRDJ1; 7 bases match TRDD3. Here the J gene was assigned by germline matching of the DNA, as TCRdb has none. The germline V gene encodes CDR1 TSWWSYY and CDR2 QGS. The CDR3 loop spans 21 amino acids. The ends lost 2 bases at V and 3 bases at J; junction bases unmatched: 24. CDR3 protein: CALGEDRGVYEEGIRADKLIF. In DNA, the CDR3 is TGTGCTCTTGGGGAAGACCGCGGGGTTTACGAGGAGGGGATAAGGGCCGATAAACTCATCTTT.

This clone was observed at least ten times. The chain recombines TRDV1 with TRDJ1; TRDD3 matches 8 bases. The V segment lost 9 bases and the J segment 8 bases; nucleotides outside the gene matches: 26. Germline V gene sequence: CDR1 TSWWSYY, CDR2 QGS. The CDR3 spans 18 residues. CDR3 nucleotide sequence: TGTGCTCTGTGTTCCCCTTCCACCTCGTACTGGGGGTCTTTGAAACTCATCTTT. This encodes CALCSPSTSYWGSLKLIF.

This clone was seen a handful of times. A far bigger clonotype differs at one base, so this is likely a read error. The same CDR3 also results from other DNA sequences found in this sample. The CDR3 coding sequence is TGTGCCTTGCCCAAGTCCCCGTTCTACCACTGGGGGAGGACTAACCGCGATAAACTCATCTTT. It specifies CALPKSPFYHWGRTNRDKLIF. V usage is TRDV3 and J usage is TRDJ1; 9 bases line up with TRDD3. No J segment appears in TCRdb, so it was assigned here by matching the sequence to germline. With 3 bases clipped from V and 4 bases from J, the junction kept 30 bases outside the gene matches. The germline V gene has CDR1 TVYSNPD and CDR2 GDNSRS (reference sequence). This CDR3 comprises 21 residues. Variable domain in full (rest from reference TRDV3 and TRDJ1): CDKVTQSSPDQTVASGSEVVLLCTYDTVYSNPDLFWYRIRPDYSFQFVFYGDNSRSEGADFTQGRFSVKHILTQKAFHLVISPVRTEDSATYYCALPKSPFYHWGRTNRDKLIFGKGTRVTVEP.

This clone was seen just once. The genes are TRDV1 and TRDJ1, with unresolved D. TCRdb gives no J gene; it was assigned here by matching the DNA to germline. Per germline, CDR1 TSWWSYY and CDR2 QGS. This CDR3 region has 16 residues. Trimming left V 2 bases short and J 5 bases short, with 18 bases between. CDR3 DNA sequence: TGTGCTCTTGGGGAAGGGAACCTCCTCCCCGCTGATAAACTCATCTTT. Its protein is CALGEGNLLPADKLIF.

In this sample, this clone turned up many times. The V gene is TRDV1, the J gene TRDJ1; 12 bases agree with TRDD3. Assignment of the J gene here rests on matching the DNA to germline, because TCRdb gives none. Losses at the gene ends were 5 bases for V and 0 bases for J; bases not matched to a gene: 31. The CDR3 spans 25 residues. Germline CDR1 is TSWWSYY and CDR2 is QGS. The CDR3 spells CALGPRGLPTPPLGDTPIYTDKLIF. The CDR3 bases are TGTGCTCTTGGGCCCCGGGGCCTTCCTACTCCCCCACTGGGGGATACCCCCATTTACACCGATAAACTCATCTTT.

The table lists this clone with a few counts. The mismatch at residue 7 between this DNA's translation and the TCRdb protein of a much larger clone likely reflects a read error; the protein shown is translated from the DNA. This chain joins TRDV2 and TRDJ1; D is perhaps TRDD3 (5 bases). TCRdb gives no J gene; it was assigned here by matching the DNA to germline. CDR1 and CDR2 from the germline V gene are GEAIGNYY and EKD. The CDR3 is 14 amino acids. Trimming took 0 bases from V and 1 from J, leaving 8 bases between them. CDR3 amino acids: CACDTGGGTDKLIF. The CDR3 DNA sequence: TGTGCCTGTGACACCGGGGGCGGCACCGATAAACTCATCTTT.

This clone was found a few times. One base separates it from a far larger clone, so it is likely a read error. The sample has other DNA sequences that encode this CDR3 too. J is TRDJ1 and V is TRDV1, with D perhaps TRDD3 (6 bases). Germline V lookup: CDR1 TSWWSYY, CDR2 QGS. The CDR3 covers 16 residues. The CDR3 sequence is CALGELGHRGSDKLIF. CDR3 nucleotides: TGTGCGCTTGGGGAACTAGGACACCGGGGGAGCGATAAACTCATCTTT.

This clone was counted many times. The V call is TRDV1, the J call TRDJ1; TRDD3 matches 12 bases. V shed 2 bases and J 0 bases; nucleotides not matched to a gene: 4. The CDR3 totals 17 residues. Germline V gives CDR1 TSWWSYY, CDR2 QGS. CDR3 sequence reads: CALGEIWGIRDTDKLIF. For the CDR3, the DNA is TGTGCTCTTGGGGAAATCTGGGGGATACGAGACACCGATAAACTCATCTTT.

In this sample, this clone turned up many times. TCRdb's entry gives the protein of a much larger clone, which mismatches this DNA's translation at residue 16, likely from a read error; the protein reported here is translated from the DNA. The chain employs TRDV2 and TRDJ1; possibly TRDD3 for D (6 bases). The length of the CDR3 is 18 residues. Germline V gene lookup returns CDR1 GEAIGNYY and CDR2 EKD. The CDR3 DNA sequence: TGTGCCTGTGACACCCTTTCTCCAAGAGATACGGGGACCGATAAACACATCTTT. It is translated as CACDTLSPRDTGTDKHIF.

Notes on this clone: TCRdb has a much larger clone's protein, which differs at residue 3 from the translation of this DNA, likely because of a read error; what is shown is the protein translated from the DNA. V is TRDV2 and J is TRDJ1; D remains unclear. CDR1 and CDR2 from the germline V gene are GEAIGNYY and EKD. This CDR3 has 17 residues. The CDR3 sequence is CAFDTVDKGTHTDKLIF. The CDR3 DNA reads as TGTGCCTTTGACACCGTCGATAAAGGTACACACACCGATAAACTCATCTTT.

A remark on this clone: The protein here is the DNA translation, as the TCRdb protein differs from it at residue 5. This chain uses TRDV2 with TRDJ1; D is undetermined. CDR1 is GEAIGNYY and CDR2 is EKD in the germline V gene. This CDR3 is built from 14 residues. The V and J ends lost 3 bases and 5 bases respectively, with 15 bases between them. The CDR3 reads CACDAISGPDKLIF. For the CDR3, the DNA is TGTGCCTGTGACGCAATTTCGGGGCCTGATAAACTCATCTTT.

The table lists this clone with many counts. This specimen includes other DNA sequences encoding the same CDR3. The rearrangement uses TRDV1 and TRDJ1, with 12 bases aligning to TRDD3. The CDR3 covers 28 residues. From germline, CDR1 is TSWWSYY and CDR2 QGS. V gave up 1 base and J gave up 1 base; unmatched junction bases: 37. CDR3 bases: TGTGCTCTTGGGGAACCCTCGACTACTACTTCCGTCAATCATACTGGGGGATACCCTCTTTGGGGCACCGATAAACTCATCTTT. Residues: CALGEPSTTTSVNHTGGYPLWGTDKLIF.

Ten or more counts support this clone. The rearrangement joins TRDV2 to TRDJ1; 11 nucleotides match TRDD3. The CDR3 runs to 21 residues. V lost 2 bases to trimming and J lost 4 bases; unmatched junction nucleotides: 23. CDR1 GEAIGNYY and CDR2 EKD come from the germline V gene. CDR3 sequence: CACDNVLLGDKSFAAVDKLIF. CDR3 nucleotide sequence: TGTGCCTGTGACAACGTTTTACTGGGGGATAAATCCTTTGCCGCAGTCGATAAACTCATCTTT.